This is a list of T cell receptor beta chains from one sample in a study of control samples from healthy donors and cancer patients. Libraries were prepared by immunoSEQ multiplex PCR; TCRdb keeps only in-frame clonotypes and omits some of them. The table shows 95,000 to 130,000 clones, with about 93% occurring only once. Sequenced input: blood. The receptors originated from a man aged 25 to 45 in good health. Each CDR3 is given with its conserved first and last residue. A D gene is named only where the DNA matches it firmly. Rows give clone size only sometimes, using once, few, many, or a class for an expanded clone.

>TRBJ2-5|.|.|TRBV7-6
CASSFQGNQETQYF
>TRBJ1-5|.|.|TRBV29-1
CSVLDRVGQPQHF
>TRBJ2-7|.|TRBD1|TRBV5-1
CASSLMPGQGSYEQYF
>TRBJ2-1|.|.|TRBV28
CASSLGGHEQFF
>TRBJ1-2|.|.|TRBV5-1
CASSLQGSYGYTF
>TRBJ1-1|.|.|TRBV5-1
CASSLGPGMDTEAFF
>TRBJ2-3|.|TRBD2|TRBV7-8
CASSLRTGGGITDTQYF
>TRBJ1-5|.|TRBD1|TRBV6-5
CASRNRGYNQPQHF
>TRBJ1-2|.|TRBD1|TRBV24-1
CATSDSTDRTGYTF
>TRBJ1-2|.|.|TRBV5-1
CASSLDARGGYTF
>TRBJ1-1|.|.|TRBV9
CASSDRRTGGDTEAFF
>TRBJ1-4|once|.|TRBV5-1
CASSLFPWNEKLFF
>TRBJ2-3|.|.|TRBV7-9
CASSPNRDRGHTDTQYF
>TRBJ2-3|.|.|TRBV5-8
CASSFRRGADTQYF
>TRBJ1-6|.|TRBD1|TRBV24-1
CATSDGQGSPLHF
>TRBJ1-1|few|.|TRBV6-1
CASSDGSGGYTEAFF
>TRBJ2-3|.|.|TRBV5-1
CASSAGSSTDTQYF
>TRBJ1-5|.|.|TRBV6-5
CASSSTVLSNQPQHF
>TRBJ1-2|.|.|TRBV30
CAWSVGDGYTF
>TRBJ2-1|.|.|TRBV7-6
CASSSARSSYNEQFF
>TRBJ1-6|.|.|TRBV7-8
CASSLDGMSSSYNSPLHF